The 4 T cell receptor beta chains given below trace back to one sample, sequenced in a study of cytomegalovirus exposure and HLA in healthy donors. In the PCR, 60 Vbeta and 13 Jbeta primers were used. TCRdb keeps only in-frame clones here, not all; method: immunoSEQ multiplex PCR. The sample comprises 110,000 to 150,000 clones, about 81% of which are singletons, and approximately 6.8% rests with the top ten. The sample was PBMCs. These TCRs come from a man aged 25 to 40 in good health and CMV-seronegative.

The V gene is TRBV29-1, the J gene TRBJ2-5, with 9 positions matching TRBD1. V shed 4 bases, J shed 0 bases, and the junction held 12 bases outside the gene matches. Germline lookup yields CDR1 SQVTM and CDR2 ANQGSEA. The length of the CDR3 is 17 residues. CDR3 nucleotide sequence: TGCAGCGTTGCTTTCGGGACAGGGCTGGAGTACCAAGAGACCCAGTACTTC. It encodes CSVAFGTGLEYQETQYF.

V usage is TRBV18 and J usage is TRBJ1-1, with D maybe TRBD1 (5 bases). The CDR3 is 15 residues long. Trimming removed 3 bases at V and 4 bases at J, with 15 bases between. Germline loops: CDR1 KGHSH, CDR2 LQKENI. The CDR3: CASSPGVLGGTEAFF. CDR3 bases: TGTGCCAGCTCACCGGGGGTATTGGGGGGCACTGAAGCTTTCTTT.

This clone was counted only a few times. The chain carries TRBV6-1 and TRBJ1-2; D call uncertain. The CDR3 is 15 amino acids. The V and J ends lost 1 base and 8 bases respectively, with 17 bases between them. Per the germline V gene, CDR1 is MNHNS and CDR2 is SASEGT. CDR3 nucleotides: TGTGCCAGCAGTGAAGGCGACACCGTCTTCTACGGCTACACCTTC. It encodes CASSEGDTVFYGYTF.

This chain joins TRBV28 and TRBJ1-1; possibly TRBD1 for D (5 bases). V was clipped by 4 bases and J by 0 bases, with 9 bases between them. Per germline, CDR1 MDHEN and CDR2 SYDVKM. The CDR3 has 14 residues. DNA for the CDR3: TGTGCCAGCAGTTACAGGTCACTGAACACTGAAGCTTTCTTT. Translation gives CASSYRSLNTEAFF.